Sequencing of this TCR beta chain was carried out in a study of blood T cell repertoires in COVID-19. Repertoires were generated with immunoSEQ multiplex PCR, while TCRdb's copy carries only in-frame clones and drops some. The data hold about 250,000 clones, with around 88% observed a single time. The age range of participants was about 18 to 90 years, with residence in about 25 US areas. Categorization into cohorts depended on clinical history that participants reported. Two negative PCRs, clearance, or symptom resolution had been documented for recovered Cohort 3 donors. There are 12 residues in the CDR3. Trimming took 6 bases from V and 4 from J, leaving 9 bases between them. In germline, CDR1 is KGHSH, CDR2 LQKENI.

The receptor's source is a man aged 40-49 years who had recovered from COVID-19. The V gene is TRBV18, the J gene TRBJ1-1; D is unclear. Sequencing was performed on PBMCs or T cells enriched from blood (not recorded which). The CDR3: CASSEAATEAFF. As DNA, the CDR3 is TGTGCCAGCTCGGAGGCGGCCACTGAAGCTTTCTTT.